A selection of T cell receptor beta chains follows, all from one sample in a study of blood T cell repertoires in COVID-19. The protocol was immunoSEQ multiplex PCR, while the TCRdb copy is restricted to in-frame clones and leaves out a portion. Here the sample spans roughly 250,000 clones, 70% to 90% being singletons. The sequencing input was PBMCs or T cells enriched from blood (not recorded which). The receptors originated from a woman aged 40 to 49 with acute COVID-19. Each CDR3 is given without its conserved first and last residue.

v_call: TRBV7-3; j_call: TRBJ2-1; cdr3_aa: ASSVGPPAGVQNEQF
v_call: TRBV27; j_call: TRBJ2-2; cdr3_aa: ASSLFIQAGATGELF
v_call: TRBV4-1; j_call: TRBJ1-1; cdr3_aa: ASSQVPVNTEAF
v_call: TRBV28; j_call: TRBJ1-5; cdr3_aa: ASSVTDREDQPQH
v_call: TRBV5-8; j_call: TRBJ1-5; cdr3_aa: ASSQGGHRNQPQH
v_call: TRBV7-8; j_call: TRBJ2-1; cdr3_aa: ASSLAKSREQF
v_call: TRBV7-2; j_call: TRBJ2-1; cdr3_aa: ASSTANTGVEQF
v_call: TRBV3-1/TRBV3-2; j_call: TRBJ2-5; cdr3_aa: ASSQVSGALETQY
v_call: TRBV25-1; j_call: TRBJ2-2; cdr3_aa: ASSESRTGVTGELF
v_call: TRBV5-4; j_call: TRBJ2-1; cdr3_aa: ASSLRLAGVNEQF
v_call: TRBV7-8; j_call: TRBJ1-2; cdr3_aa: IVGQMNYGYT
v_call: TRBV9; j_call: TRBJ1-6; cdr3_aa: ASSVTGADSPLH
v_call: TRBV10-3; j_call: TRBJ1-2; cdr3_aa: AISESRSVVDGYT
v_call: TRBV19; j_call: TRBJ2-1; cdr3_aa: ASSILAGGPGYNEQF
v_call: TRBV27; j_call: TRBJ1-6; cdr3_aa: ASRPVGSPLH
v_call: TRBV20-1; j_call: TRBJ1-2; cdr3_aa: SAIVEGYT
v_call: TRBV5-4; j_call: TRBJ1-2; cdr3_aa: ASSTSPGQGAGGYT
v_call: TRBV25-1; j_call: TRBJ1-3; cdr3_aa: ASSDPTRGSNTIY
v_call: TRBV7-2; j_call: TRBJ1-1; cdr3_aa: ASSLVVGVQGDTEAF
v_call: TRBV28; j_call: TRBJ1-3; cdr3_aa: ASSLRTVTGNTIY
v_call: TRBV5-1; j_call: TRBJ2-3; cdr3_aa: ASSFWGEALAGGRTDTQY
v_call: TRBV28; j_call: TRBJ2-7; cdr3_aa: ASSSAGTGEWYEQY
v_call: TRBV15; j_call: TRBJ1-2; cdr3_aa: ATSRERWWGVGYGYT
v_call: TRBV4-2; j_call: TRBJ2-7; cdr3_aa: ASSQARDSSYEQY
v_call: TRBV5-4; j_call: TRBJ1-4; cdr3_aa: ASSAGGQGEGKLF
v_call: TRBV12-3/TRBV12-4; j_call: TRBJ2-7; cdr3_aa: ASSLRDTYEQY
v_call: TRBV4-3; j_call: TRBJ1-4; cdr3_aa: ASSRLTGGNEKLF
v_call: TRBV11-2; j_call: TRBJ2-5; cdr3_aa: ASSLEYSQETQY
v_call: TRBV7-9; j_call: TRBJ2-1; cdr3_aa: ASSPGGGVFGEQF
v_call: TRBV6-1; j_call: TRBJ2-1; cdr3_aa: ASSEELAGGMLGDEQF
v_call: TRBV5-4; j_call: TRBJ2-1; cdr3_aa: ASSSILARSYNEQF
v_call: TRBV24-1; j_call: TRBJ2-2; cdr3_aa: ATSDLAGGQSGELF